The T cell receptor (beta chain) under discussion was sequenced for a study of T cells in localized non-small cell lung cancer. The CDR3 extends over 16 amino acids. V dropped 0 bases and J dropped 4; count of bases not matched to a gene: 8. The V gene's germline CDR1 is LGHNA and CDR2 YSLEER. Assay used: immunoSEQ multiplex PCR; TCRdb lists only in-frame clones, some missing. The sample holds 20,000 to 30,000 clones; more than 85% are singletons and the top ten take approximately 14%. Findings and caveats of the study: Sequencing was restricted to one tumor region; therefore, heterogeneity remains possible. Among blood samples, higher T cell density accompanied longer overall survival.

A note on this clone: What it recognizes is unknown.

The source material was peripheral blood, sampled before any cancer treatment. The clonotype originates from a man between 40 and 70 years old with stage III squamous cell lung carcinoma. The J gene is TRBJ2-7, the V gene TRBV4-3; 8 bases match TRBD2. CDR3 sequence reads: CASSQDGAGAMYEQYF. CDR3 nucleotides: TGCGCCAGCAGCCAAGACGGAGCGGGAGCTATGTACGAGCAGTACTTC.